This record looks at one T cell receptor beta chain sequence and its context. This entry comes from a study of OX40 agonist ivuxolimab in advanced cancers. Overall study: Partial responses were achieved by three patients: one hepatocellular carcinoma, two cutaneous melanoma.

Trimming stripped 0 bases from V and 4 bases from J, with 9 bases between. The CDR3 has 14 amino acids. Germline V CDR1 and CDR2: MNHNY, SVGAGI (reference sequence). The method was immunoSEQ multiplex PCR; TCRdb's version includes in-frame clones alone and lacks a portion of them. The table records approximately 90,000 clones, 85% to 90% of them present only once. This specimen consisted of CD4+ or CD8+ T cells sorted from blood, obtained in a trial of the OX40 agonist ivuxolimab. The sequence was obtained from an adult with an advanced solid tumor such as melanoma, head and neck, liver or kidney cancer. The rearrangement links TRBV6-6 to TRBJ1-2; a possible D gene is TRBD1 (5 bases). The CDR3 nucleotides read TGTGCCAGCAGTTACTCTTCCGGGACCTATGGCTACACCTTC. It specifies CASSYSSGTYGYTF.